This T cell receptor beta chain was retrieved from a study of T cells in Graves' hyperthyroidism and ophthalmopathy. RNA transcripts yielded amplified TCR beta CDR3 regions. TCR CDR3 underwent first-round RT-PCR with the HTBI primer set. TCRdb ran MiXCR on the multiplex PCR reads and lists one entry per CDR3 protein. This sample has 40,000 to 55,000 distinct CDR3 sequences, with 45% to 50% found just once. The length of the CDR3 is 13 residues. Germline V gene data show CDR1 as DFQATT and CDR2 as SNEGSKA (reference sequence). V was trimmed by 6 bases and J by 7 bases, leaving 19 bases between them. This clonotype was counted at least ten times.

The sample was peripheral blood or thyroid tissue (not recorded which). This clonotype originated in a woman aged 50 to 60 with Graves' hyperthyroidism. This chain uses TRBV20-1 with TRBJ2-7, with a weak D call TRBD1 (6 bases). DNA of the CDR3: TGCAGTGCCAAAGGGACACAATCTTTAGAGCAGTACTTC. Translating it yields CSAKGTQSLEQYF.